Here is one T cell receptor (beta chain) with its context. The antigen is unknown. Investigators prepared the TCR beta libraries by applying iRepertoire HTBI primers and Arm-PCR of CDR3 regions. Each CDR3 protein is one row after TCRdb ran MiXCR on the multiplex PCR reads. The table records fewer than 450,000 distinct CDR3 sequences, 20% to 25% of them present only once. This specimen belongs to a study of regulatory T cells in long-lasting Graves disease. Whole-study findings and limits: The small sample size may have reduced accuracy. Reduced TCR diversity was observed in persistent Graves' patients versus newly diagnosed patients.

V trimming: 4 bases; J trimming: 7 bases; junction bases outside the gene matches: 9. Per germline, CDR1 PRHDT and CDR2 FYEKMQ (reference sequence). The CDR3 totals 15 residues. Time point: persistent/refractory GD, antithyroid drugs over 5 years with positive TRAb. Construction of the TCR library relied on RNA isolated from PBMCs. The gene calls are TRBV13 and TRBJ2-4; 8 bases are a match to TRBD2. This specimen consisted of peripheral blood mononuclear cells (PBMCs), obtained when the disease was refractory, from a patient treated with antithyroid drugs. This sequence originates from a female donor with Graves disease. The CDR3 here is CASSSAREERNIQYF. CDR3 nucleotides: TGTGCCAGCAGCTCTGCGCGGGAGGAAAGGAACATTCAGTACTTC. The variable domain in full, with the rest retrieved from reference TRBV13 and TRBJ2-4, is AAGVIQSPRHLIKEKRETATLKCYPIPRHDTVYWYQQGPGQDPQFLISFYEKMQSDKGSIPDRFSAQQFSDYHSELNMSSLELGDSALYFCASSSAREERNIQYFGAGTRLSVL.